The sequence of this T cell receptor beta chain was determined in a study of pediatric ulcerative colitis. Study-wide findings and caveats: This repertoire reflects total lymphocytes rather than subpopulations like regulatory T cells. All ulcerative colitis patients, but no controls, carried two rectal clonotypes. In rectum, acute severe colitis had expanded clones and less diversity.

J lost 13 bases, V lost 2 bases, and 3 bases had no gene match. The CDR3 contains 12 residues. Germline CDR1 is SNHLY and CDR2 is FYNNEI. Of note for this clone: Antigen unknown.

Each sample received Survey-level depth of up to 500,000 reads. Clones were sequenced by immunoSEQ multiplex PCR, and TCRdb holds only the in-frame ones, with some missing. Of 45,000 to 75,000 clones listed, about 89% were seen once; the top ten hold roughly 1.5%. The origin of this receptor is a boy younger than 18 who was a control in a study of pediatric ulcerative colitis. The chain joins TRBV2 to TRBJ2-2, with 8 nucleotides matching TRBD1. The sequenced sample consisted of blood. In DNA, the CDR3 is TGTGCCAGCAGTGAATCAGGGGGCGGGCTGTTTTTT. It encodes CASSESGGGLFF. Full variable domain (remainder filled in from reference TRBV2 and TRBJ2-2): EPEVTQTPSHQVTQMGQEVILRCVPISNHLYFYWYRQILGQKVEFLVSFYNNEISEKSEIFDDQFSVERPDGSNFTLKIRSTKLEDSAMYFCASSESGGGLFFGEGSRLTVL.